The T cell receptor beta chain under discussion was sequenced for a study of STAT5B mutations in CD4+ large granular lymphocyte leukemia. Whole-study results and caveats: Compared with healthy controls (2/35), patient top clones favored TRBV06 (8/27). Without HLA matching, higher CD4+ than CD8+ T-LGLL clonality could reflect small sample size.

A remark on this clone: Its specificity is unknown.

Here immunoSEQ multiplex PCR was the method, and the copy in TCRdb shows in-frame clones only, minus some. The sample records tens of thousands of clones, approximately 69% being singletons. CDR3 length: 15 amino acids. This rearrangement joins TRBV7-5 to TRBJ2-2; the DNA was not used to check the table's D call, TRBD2. TRBV7-5 is listed as a pseudogene. The TCR sequence derives from a human donor in good health. Sequenced input: CD4+ T cells from blood buffy coats. CDR3 bases: TGTGTCAGAAGCGTTGGGGGGACGAACACCGGGGAGCTGTTTTTT. Protein product: CVRSVGGTNTGELFF.